This is a list of T cell receptor beta chains from one sample in a study of cytomegalovirus exposure and HLA in healthy donors. The protocol was immunoSEQ multiplex PCR, while the TCRdb copy is restricted to in-frame clones and leaves out a portion. The sample includes more than 95,000 clones, 8.5% to 10% of them seen just once. The sample comprised PBMCs. The receptors come from a man aged 25 to 40 in good health and CMV-seronegative. Each CDR3 is given without its conserved first and last residue.

v_gene	j_gene	CDR3aa
TRBV19	TRBJ1-2	ASIGQLVPYGYT
TRBV2	TRBJ2-5	ASSPNPLEGIQETQY
TRBV5-1	TRBJ1-4	ASSLQGQGGEKLF
TRBV15	TRBJ1-5	ATSRDRVASVHQPQH
TRBV25-1	TRBJ1-1	ASSVGKTGGLTEAF
TRBV4-1	TRBJ2-7	ASSRGTYSYEQY
TRBV19	TRBJ2-1	ASSPRLGANEQF
TRBV28	TRBJ2-1	ASSPPSRGPYNEQF
TRBV10-1	TRBJ1-6	ASSETGNNSPLH
TRBV6-5	TRBJ2-7	ASSYGGRGIYEQY
TRBV28	TRBJ2-7	AGRDRDSYEQY
TRBV5-4	TRBJ2-5	ALSGGSRVETQY
TRBV2	TRBJ2-3	ASRAGQGNTDTQY
TRBV6-5	TRBJ1-6	ASREQGSYNSPLH
TRBV6-4	TRBJ1-1	ASSVGPLTEAF
TRBV4-3	TRBJ1-3	ASSQDILSGNTIY
TRBV7-8	TRBJ2-7	ASSLADHSYEQY
TRBV9	TRBJ1-1	ASSRQVNTEAF
TRBV7-2	TRBJ2-3	ASSSRGQRSDTQY
TRBV5-1	TRBJ2-7	ASSLSGLAGGLSSYEQY
TRBV20-1	TRBJ2-1	SATRQAEQF
TRBV27	TRBJ2-7	ASSFQFSYEQY
TRBV10-3	TRBJ2-1	AISGNGEEQF
TRBV19	TRBJ1-4	ASRGSREKLF
TRBV19	TRBJ2-1	ASRRAKRDEQF
TRBV5-5	TRBJ1-4	ASSATANEKLF
TRBV29-1	TRBJ2-7	SVKPPKGLNSYEQY
TRBV5-4	TRBJ2-7	ASSPGAGVYEQY
TRBV25-1	TRBJ1-4	ASSESPGGSTNEKLF
TRBV6-1	TRBJ1-2	ASSEASYSGYGYT
TRBV5-6	TRBJ2-2	ASSLSDRVGGELF
TRBV7-9	TRBJ1-1	ASRLPEGILNTEAF
TRBV10-3	TRBJ2-7	ATSMSSYEQY
TRBV2	TRBJ2-3	ASRTRGRTDTQY
TRBV19	TRBJ1-5	ASSWGQGNPNQPQH
TRBV6-5	TRBJ2-7	ASSPRTGREQY
TRBV7-9	TRBJ2-3	ASSSRLAVQAITQY
TRBV7-9	TRBJ2-5	ASSRGQQETQY
TRBV18	TRBJ2-7	ASSPTGAFSYEQY
TRBV4-2	TRBJ2-2	ASSQSRGSGELF
TRBV28	TRBJ1-1	ASREGPTNTEAF
TRBV27	TRBJ2-1	ASSFITPSSYNEQF
TRBV9	TRBJ2-7	ASSGKQGAYEQY
TRBV5-1	TRBJ2-1	ASSFLTGSYNEQF
TRBV15	TRBJ2-3	ATSGRTGLPDTQY
TRBV13	TRBJ2-7	ASSLAPRDRGLEQY
TRBV7-8	TRBJ2-2	ASSFARAGEAGELF
TRBV9	TRBJ1-2	ASSVSPTGRPSNYGYT
TRBV5-4	TRBJ1-1	ASSRTGQGNTEAF
TRBV9	TRBJ1-1	ASSSLPGQRTEAF
TRBV28	TRBJ2-2	ASSFSGLATGELF
TRBV18	TRBJ2-5	ASSTAGKGLQETQY